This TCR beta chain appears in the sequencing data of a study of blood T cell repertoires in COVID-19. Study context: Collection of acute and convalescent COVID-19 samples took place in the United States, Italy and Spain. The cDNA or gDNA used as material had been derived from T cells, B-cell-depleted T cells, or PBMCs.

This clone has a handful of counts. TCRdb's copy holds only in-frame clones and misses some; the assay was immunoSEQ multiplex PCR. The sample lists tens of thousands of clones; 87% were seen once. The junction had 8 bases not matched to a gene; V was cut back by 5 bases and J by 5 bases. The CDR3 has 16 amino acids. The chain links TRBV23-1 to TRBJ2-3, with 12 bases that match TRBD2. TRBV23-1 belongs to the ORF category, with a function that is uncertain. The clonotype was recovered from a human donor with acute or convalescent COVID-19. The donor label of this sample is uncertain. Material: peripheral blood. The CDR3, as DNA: TGCGCCAGCAGTTACCAGACTAGCGGGGGCGGAGATACGCAGTATTTT. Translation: CASSYQTSGGGDTQYF.